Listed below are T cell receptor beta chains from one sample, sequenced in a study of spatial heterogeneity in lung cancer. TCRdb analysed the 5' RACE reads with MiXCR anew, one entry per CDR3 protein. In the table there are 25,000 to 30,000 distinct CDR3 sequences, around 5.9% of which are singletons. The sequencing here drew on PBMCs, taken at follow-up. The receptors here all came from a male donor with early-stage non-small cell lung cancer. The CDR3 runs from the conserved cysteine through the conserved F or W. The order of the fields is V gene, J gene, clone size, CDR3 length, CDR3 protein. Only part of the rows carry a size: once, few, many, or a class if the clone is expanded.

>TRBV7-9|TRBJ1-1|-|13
CASSLEGGTEAFF
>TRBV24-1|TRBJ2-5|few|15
CATSERDGTGETQYF
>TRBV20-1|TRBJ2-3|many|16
CSARDPGTGLLDTQYF
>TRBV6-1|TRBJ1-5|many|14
CASSTQYSNQPQHF
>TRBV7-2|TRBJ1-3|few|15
CASSLGGGAGNTIYF
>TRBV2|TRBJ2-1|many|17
CASSDPILAGGNNEQFF
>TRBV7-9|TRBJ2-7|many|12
CASSRRTGEQYF
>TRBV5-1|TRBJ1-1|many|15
CASSLRQHPNTEAFF
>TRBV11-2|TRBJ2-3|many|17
CASSSPQSSLSTDTQYF
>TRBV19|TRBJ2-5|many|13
CASSIPGGKTQYF
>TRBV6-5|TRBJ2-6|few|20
CASSYSWGARASSGANVLTF
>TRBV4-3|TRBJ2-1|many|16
CASSQLAGSSYNEQFF
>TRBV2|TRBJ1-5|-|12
CASSRHNQPQHF
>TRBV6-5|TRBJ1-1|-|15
CASSYSMGGDTEAFF
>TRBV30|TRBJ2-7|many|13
CAWSSTPAHEQYF
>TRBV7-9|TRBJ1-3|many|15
CASSPALGIGNTIYF
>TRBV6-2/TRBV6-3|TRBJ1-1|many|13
CASSYSWDTEAFF
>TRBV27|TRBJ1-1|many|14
CAAGGTLMNTEAFF
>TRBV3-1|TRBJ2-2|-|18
CASSPGVDQPANTGELFF
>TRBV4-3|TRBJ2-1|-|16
CASSQDLGDEYNEQFF
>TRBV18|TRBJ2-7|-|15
CASSPWDGSLYEQYF
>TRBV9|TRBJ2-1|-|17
CASSTSLAGGPHNEQFF
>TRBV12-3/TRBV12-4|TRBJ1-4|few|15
CASTRIEGKGGKLFF
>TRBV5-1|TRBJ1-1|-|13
CASRELGGTEAFF
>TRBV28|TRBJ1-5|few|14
CASSGYRTSSPQHF
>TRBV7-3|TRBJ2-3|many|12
CASSDDGDTQYF
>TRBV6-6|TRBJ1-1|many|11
CASNHNTEAFF
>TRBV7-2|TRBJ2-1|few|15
CASSDGVSSYNEQFF
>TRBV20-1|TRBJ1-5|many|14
CSVPAGSSNQPQHF
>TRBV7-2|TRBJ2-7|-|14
CASSLVLGGHEQYF
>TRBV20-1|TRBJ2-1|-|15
CSARHRGWTYNEQFF
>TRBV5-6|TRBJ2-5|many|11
CASSLSETQYF
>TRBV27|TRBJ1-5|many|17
CASRLTGARNSNQPQHF
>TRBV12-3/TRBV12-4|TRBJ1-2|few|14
CASSLALIRGGYTF
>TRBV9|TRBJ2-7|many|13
CASSPQLAGEQYF
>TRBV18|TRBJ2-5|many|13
CASSGGRQETQYF
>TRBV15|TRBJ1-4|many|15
CATSRDGGLQEKLFF
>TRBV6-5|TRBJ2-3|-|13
CASSYPGTDTQYF
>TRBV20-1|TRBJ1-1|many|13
CSASGEESTEAFF
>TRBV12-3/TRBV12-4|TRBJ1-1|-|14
CASSLVGPNTEAFF
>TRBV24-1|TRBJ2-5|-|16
CATSDLTSGRIWTQYF
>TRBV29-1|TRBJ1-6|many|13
CSAGQGLNSPLHF
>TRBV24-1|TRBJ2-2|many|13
CATGQANTGELFF
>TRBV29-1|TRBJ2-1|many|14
CSVADRGGYNEQFF
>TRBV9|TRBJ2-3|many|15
CASSATSLVGDTQYF
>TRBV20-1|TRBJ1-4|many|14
CSARDWTTNEKLFF
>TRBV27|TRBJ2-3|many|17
CASSPPGQLLMGDTQYF
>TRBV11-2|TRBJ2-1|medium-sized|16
CASSQYQRGTNNEQFF
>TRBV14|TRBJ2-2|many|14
CASSQDWGAGELFF
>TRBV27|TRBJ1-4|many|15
CASSSQGAGGEKLFF
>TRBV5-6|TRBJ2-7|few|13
CASSYRGTYEQYF
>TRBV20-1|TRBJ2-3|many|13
CSAPFGTQNTQYF
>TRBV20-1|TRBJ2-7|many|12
CSAPRHTYEQYF
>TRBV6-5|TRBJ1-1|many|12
CASFKRNTEAFF
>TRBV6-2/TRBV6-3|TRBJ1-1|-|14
CASSFGYLAGEAFF
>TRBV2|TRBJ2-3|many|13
CASRLEATDTQYF
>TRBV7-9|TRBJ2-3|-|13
CASILGGSDTQYF
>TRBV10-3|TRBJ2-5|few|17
CAISELRPGQVSGTQYF
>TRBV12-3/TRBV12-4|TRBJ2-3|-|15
CASSFSGGVESTQYF
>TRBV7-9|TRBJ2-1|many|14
CASSSPRLAGGGFF